The rows below give T cell receptor beta chains drawn from one sample of a study of shared clonotypes between healthy human individuals. Sequenced by immunoSEQ multiplex PCR; TCRdb stores in-frame clones only, minus some. The sample consists of over 950,000 clones, about 72% of them appearing once. Input material: memory CD4+ T cells from PBMCs. The receptor set was obtained from a young man in good health. Some clones in this sample may be carry-over from other donors' samples. CDR3s leave out the opening cysteine and the closing phenylalanine or tryptophan. Each record gives: J gene, D gene, clone size, CDR3 length, V gene, CDR3 protein. D genes are given only for firm matches. Clone size appears in some rows only: once, few, many, or a class for an expanded clone.

j_call: TRBJ2-7; d_call: TRBD1; clone_size: -; cdr3_length: 12; v_call: TRBV2; cdr3_aa: ASSEQGASYEQY
j_call: TRBJ2-1; d_call: TRBD1; clone_size: -; cdr3_length: 10; v_call: TRBV5-4; cdr3_aa: ASSATGLEQF
j_call: TRBJ2-4; d_call: -; clone_size: -; cdr3_length: 12; v_call: TRBV13; cdr3_aa: ASSLGRADNIQY
j_call: TRBJ1-1; d_call: TRBD1; clone_size: few; cdr3_length: 13; v_call: TRBV5-4; cdr3_aa: ASSPGQGIGTEAF
j_call: TRBJ2-1; d_call: -; clone_size: -; cdr3_length: 11; v_call: TRBV7-9; cdr3_aa: ASSFGGPGEQF
j_call: TRBJ2-5; d_call: -; clone_size: once; cdr3_length: 13; v_call: TRBV2; cdr3_aa: ASSYVRGPEETQY
j_call: TRBJ2-7; d_call: -; clone_size: -; cdr3_length: 12; v_call: TRBV5-1; cdr3_aa: ASKEQGTLYEQY
j_call: TRBJ2-1; d_call: -; clone_size: -; cdr3_length: 13; v_call: TRBV2; cdr3_aa: ASSESTGRYNEQF
j_call: TRBJ1-5; d_call: -; clone_size: few; cdr3_length: 12; v_call: TRBV29-1; cdr3_aa: SVGPPEPGQPQH
j_call: TRBJ2-7; d_call: -; clone_size: many; cdr3_length: 12; v_call: TRBV19; cdr3_aa: ASSIALFDYEQY
j_call: TRBJ2-5; d_call: -; clone_size: -; cdr3_length: 9; v_call: TRBV20-1; cdr3_aa: SASARETQY
j_call: TRBJ2-1; d_call: TRBD2; clone_size: -; cdr3_length: 14; v_call: TRBV2; cdr3_aa: ASSERGTSSYNEQF
j_call: TRBJ1-1; d_call: TRBD1; clone_size: -; cdr3_length: 12; v_call: TRBV5-6; cdr3_aa: ASNNGQGPTEAF
j_call: TRBJ2-1; d_call: -; clone_size: -; cdr3_length: 12; v_call: TRBV11-2; cdr3_aa: ASSPGTAYNEQF
j_call: TRBJ1-1; d_call: TRBD1; clone_size: once; cdr3_length: 14; v_call: TRBV7-2; cdr3_aa: ASSLEGASGGTEAF
j_call: TRBJ2-6; d_call: TRBD1; clone_size: -; cdr3_length: 16; v_call: TRBV7-6; cdr3_aa: ASSQRQGASSGANVLT